One T cell receptor (beta chain) is described in this entry. Its antigen is not known. The sample is drawn from a study of T cell responses to AZD1222 COVID-19 vaccine. General observations from the study: There were vaccine-associated CD4 TCRs across spike, dominant at 160-218 and 743-854. Increased Spike-specific TCR breadth and depth were observed after two AZD1222 doses. Per reports, nearly half of all spike-specific TCRs target regions that are unmutated in variants.

Produced via immunoSEQ multiplex PCR; TCRdb's table is partial and in-frame only. This table has approximately 270,000 clones, roughly 93% appearing once. The TCR comes from an adult who received the AZD1222 COVID-19 vaccine. The sample here was peripheral blood, taken 28 days after the second AZD1222 dose.

The CDR3 DNA sequence: TGCGCCAGCAGCTTGGGGCCCTCCCAGTCTGGCTACACCTTC. Amino acid sequence: CASSLGPSQSGYTF. V and J are TRBV5-1 and TRBJ1-2; D call uncertain. The V gene lost 0 bases and the J gene lost 7 bases, with 13 bases spanning the gap. CDR1 is SGHRS and CDR2 is YFSETQ in the germline V gene. The CDR3 has 14 residues.